The clone carrying this T cell receptor beta chain was observed many times. Its antigen is unknown. This sample is drawn from a study of T cells after yellow fever vaccination. General observations from the study: Booster samples showed a return of most primary-vaccination clones (around 96% CD4, approximately 85% CD8).

5'RACE template switching generated TCR cDNA, adding a universal primer site and UMIs. TCRdb independently ran MiXCR on the 5' RACE reads; one entry per CDR3 protein. The sample lists about 230,000 distinct CDR3 sequences; roughly 6.8% were seen once. Germline V gives CDR1 LGHNA, CDR2 YNFKEQ. The ends were cut back, 4 bases at V and 2 bases at J, with 13 bases in the middle. The CDR3 has 15 residues. The material was CD4+ T cells sorted from PBMCs, obtained on the day of the yellow fever booster vaccination. J is TRBJ2-3 and V is TRBV4-2, with D perhaps given as TRBD1 or TRBD2 (6 bases each). This TCR was sampled from a man aged 30-40 years who received the YFV17D yellow fever vaccine. The CDR3 DNA reads as TGTGCCAGCAGCCCAGCGAGGGGGGACACAGATACGCAGTATTTT. Translating it yields CASSPARGDTDTQYF.